Included here is one T cell receptor beta chain sequence, with context. Its matching antigen is unknown. CDR3 length: 14 residues. Trimming shortened V by 6 bases and J by 2 bases, and 14 bases separated the two germline ends. Per germline, CDR1 SGHRS and CDR2 YFSETQ. This entry is derived from a study of beta chain features in type 1 diabetes. Study context: Healthy donors resembled patients in age, gender and cell yields.

Study-wide results and caveats: The study left unresolved whether HLA type influences TCRB rearrangement. Although PCR might favor shorter templates, it would do so equally in patients and controls. Among patients with Type 1 diabetes, TCRB CDR3s were moderately but significantly shorter in every one of the four CD4+ subsets. High TCR expression in some cells could lead to their over-representation in cDNA sequencing.

Expressed TCRB transcripts were sequenced after all isolated RNA was converted to cDNA. The table came from immunoSEQ multiplex PCR; TCRdb's copy has only in-frame clones and leaves some out. The sample holds 150,000 or so clones, 6.5% to 10% seen once. The TCR originated in a woman under 30 with type 1 diabetes. Sequencing was carried out using central memory CD4+ T cells from blood. The chain has TRBV5-1 and TRBJ1-1, with D possibly matching TRBD1 (5 bases). The CDR3 DNA sequence: TGCGCCAGCACCTCAGGAGGGGCCAACACTGAAGCTTTCTTT. It translates to CASTSGGANTEAFF.